This record looks at one TCR beta chain sequence and its context. This specimen belongs to a study of blood T cell repertoires in COVID-19. Study overall: Both acute and convalescent COVID-19 samples were obtained from the United States, Italy and Spain. Nucleic acid was either cDNA or gDNA, and it came from T cells, B-cell-depleted T cells, or PBMCs.

The CDR3 extends over 15 amino acids. The germline V gene has CDR1 SGDLS and CDR2 YYNGEE. Trimming at V came to 0 bases and at J to 13 bases, leaving 12 bases not matched to a gene. Original methodology: Amplification from reference gene primers served as the basis for estimated nucleated cell counts. Sequencing used immunoSEQ multiplex PCR; TCRdb keeps in-frame clones, though not all of them. The V and J calls and clone size were taken over from that table, and D and trimming were inferred from the DNA. The sample holds some 150,000 clones; 75% to 90% are singletons and the top ten take roughly 4.5%.

The sequence was obtained from a human donor in a cohort sampled during active COVID-19. The sample comprised peripheral blood. V is TRBV9 and J is TRBJ2-1, with TRBD1 matching 8 bases. This chain's CDR3 is CASSVGQGAAPAQFF. The DNA for the CDR3 is TGTGCCAGCAGCGTAGGGCAGGGGGCGGCCCCAGCCCAGTTCTTC. The complete variable domain, with remaining parts taken from reference TRBV9 and TRBJ2-1, reads DSGVTQTPKHLITATGQRVTLRCSPRSGDLSVYWYQQSLDQGLQFLIQYYNGEERAKGNILERFSAQQFPDLHSELNLSSLELGDSALYFCASSVGQGAAPAQFFGPGTRLTVL.